Sequencing of this TCR beta chain was carried out in a study of regulatory T cells in long-lasting Graves disease. The time point denotes: newly diagnosed GD, antithyroid drugs for less than 3 months. The TCR library used RNA extracted from PBMCs. Libraries of TCR beta came from iRepertoire HTBI primers plus Arm-PCR of CDR3 regions. One entry per CDR3 protein, called by TCRdb with MiXCR from the multiplex PCR reads. The sample has 320,000 or so distinct CDR3 sequences; about a sixth are singletons. This clonotype was observed a few times. This CDR3 region has 13 residues. Germline CDR1 is KGHDR and CDR2 is SFDVKD. V was shortened by 5 bases and J by 5 bases, with 11 bases between the two germline ends.

The TCR comes from a female donor with Graves disease. Sample: peripheral blood mononuclear cells (PBMCs), taken at new diagnosis, from a patient treated with antithyroid drugs. The V call is TRBV24-1, the J call TRBJ1-1; weak D call: TRBD1 (6 bases). The CDR3 here is CATSGGGGTEAFF. CDR3 DNA sequence: TGTGCCACCAGTGGGGGAGGGGGGACTGAAGCTTTCTTT.